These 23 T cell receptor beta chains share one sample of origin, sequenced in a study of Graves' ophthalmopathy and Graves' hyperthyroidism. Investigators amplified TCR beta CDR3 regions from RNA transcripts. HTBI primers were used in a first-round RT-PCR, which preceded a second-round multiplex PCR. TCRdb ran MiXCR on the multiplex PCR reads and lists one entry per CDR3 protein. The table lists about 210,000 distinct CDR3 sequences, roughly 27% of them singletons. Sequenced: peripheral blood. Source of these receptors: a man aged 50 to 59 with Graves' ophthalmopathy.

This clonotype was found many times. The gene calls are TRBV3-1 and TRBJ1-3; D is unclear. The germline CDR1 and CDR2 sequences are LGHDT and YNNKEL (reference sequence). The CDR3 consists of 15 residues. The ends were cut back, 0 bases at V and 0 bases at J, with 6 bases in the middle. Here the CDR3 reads CASSQDSVSGNTIYF. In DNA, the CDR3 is TGTGCCAGCAGCCAAGATTCTGTCTCTGGAAACACCATATATTTT.

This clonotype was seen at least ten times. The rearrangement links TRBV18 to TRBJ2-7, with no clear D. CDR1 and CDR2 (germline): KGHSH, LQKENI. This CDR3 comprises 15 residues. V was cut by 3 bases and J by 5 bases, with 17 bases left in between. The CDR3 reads CASSPSRVRVDEQYF. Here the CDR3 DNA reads TGTGCCAGCTCACCTTCCCGGGTAAGGGTGGACGAGCAGTACTTC.

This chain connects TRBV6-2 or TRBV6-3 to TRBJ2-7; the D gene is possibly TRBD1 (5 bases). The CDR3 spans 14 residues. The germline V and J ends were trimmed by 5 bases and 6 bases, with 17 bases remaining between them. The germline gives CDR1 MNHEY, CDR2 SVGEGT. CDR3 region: CASSQPQGPGEQYF. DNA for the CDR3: TGTGCCAGCAGTCAACCCCAGGGTCCGGGCGAGCAGTACTTC.

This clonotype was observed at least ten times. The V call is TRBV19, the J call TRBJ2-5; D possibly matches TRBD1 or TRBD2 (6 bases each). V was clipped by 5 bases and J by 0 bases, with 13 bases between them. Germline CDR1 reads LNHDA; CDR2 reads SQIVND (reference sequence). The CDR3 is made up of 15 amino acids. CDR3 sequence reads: CASSATGRYQETQYF. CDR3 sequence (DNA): TGTGCCAGTAGTGCTACAGGGAGGTACCAAGAGACCCAGTACTTC.

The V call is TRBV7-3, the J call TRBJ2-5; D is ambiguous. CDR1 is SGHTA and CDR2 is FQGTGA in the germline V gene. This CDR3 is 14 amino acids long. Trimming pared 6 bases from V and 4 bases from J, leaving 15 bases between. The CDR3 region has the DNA TGTGCCAGCAGACACCCCTTATCCCGAGAGACCCAGTACTTC. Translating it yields CASRHPLSRETQYF.

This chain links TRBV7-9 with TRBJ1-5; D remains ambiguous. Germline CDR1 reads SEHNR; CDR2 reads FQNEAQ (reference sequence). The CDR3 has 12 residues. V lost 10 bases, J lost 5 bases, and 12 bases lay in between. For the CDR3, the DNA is TGTGCCACCCAGACCGGAGATCAGCCCCAGCATTTT. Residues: CATQTGDQPQHF. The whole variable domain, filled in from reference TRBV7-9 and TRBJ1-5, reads DTGVSQNPRHKITKRGQNVTFRCDPISEHNRLYWYRQTLGQGPEFLTYFQNEAQLEKSRLLSDRFSAERPKGSFSTLEIQRTEQGDSAMYLCATQTGDQPQHFGDGTRLSIL.

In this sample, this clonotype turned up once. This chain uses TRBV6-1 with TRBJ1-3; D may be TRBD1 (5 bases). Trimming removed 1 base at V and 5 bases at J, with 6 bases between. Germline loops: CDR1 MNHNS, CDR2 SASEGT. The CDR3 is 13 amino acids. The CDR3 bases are TGTGCCAGCAGTGAAGGGGGCCGAAACACCATATATTTT. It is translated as CASSEGGRNTIYF.

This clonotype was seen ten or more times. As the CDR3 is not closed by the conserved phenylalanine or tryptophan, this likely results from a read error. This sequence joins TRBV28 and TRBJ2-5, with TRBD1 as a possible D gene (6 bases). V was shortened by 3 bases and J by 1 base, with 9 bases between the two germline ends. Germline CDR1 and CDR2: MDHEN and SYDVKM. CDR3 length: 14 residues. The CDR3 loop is CASSLDSSQETQYL. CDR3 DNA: TGTGCCAGCAGTTTGGACAGTTCCCAAGAGACCCAGTACTTA.

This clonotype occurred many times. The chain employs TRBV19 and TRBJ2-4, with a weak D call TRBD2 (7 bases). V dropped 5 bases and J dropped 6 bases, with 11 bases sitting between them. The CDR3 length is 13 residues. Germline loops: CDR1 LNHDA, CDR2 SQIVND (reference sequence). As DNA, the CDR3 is TGTGCCAGTAGTGAGAGGGGGGGAAACATTCAGTACTTC. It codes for CASSERGGNIQYF.

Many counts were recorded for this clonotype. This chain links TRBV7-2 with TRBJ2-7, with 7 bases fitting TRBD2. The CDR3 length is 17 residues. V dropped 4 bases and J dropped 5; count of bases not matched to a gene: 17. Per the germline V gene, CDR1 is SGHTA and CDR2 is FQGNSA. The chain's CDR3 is CASSSGHGEGESDEQYF. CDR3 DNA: TGTGCCAGCAGCTCGGGGCATGGGGAGGGAGAGAGTGACGAGCAGTACTTC.

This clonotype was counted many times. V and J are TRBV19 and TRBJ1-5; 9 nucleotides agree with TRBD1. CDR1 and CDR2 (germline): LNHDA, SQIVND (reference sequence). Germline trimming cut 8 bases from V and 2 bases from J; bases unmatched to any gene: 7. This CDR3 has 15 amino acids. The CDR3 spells CASQPGQGCNQPQHF. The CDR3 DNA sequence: TGTGCCAGTCAACCGGGACAGGGTTGCAATCAGCCCCAGCATTTT.

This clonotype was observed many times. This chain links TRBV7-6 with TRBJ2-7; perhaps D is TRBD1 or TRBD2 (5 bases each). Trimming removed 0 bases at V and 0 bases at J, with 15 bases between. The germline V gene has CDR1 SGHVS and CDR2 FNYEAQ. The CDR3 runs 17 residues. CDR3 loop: CASSLAGRQRRSYEQYF. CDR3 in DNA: TGTGCCAGCAGCTTAGCGGGAAGACAGCGGCGCTCCTACGAGCAGTACTTC.

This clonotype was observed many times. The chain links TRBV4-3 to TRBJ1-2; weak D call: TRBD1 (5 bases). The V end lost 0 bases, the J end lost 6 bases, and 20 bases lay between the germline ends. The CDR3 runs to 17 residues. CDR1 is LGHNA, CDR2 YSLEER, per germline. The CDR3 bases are TGCGCCAGCAGCCAAGATTTTCCGGTCAGGGTAGTAAATGGCTACACCTTC. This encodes CASSQDFPVRVVNGYTF.

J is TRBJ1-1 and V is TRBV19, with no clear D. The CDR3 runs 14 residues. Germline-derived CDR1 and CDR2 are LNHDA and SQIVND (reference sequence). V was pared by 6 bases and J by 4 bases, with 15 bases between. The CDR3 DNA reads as TGTGCCAGTAGAATCAGGCGGCCCGGCACTGAAGCTTTCTTT. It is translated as CASRIRRPGTEAFF.

The CDR3 reads CASNPGVGTEAFF. In DNA form, the CDR3 reads TGTGCCAGCAATCCGGGAGTAGGGACTGAAGCTTTCTTT. This rearrangement joins TRBV12-3 or TRBV12-4 to TRBJ1-1, with D uncertain. There are 13 residues in the CDR3. V was clipped by 7 bases and J by 5 bases, with 14 bases between them.

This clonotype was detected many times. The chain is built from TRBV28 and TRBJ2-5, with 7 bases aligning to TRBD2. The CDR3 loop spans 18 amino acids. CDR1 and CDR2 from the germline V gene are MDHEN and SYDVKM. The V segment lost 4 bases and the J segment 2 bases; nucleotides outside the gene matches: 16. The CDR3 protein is CASSYGYVPVGGQETQYF. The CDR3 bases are TGTGCCAGCAGTTATGGATATGTGCCCGTGGGAGGGCAAGAGACCCAGTACTTC.

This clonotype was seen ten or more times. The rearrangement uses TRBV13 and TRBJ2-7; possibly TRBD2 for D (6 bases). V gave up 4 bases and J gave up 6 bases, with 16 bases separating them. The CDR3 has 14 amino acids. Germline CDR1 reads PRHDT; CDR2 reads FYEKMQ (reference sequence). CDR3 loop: CASSWGEGNVEQYF. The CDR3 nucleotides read TGTGCCAGCAGCTGGGGGGAAGGAAACGTCGAGCAGTACTTC.

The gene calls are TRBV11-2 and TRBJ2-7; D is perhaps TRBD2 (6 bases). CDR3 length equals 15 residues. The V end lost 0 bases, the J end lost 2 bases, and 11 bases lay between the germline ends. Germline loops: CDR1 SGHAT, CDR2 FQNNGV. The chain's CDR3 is CASSLDLREAYEQYF. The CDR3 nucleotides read TGTGCCAGCAGCTTAGATTTGAGGGAGGCCTACGAGCAGTACTTC. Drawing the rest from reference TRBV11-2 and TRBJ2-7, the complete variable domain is EAGVAQSPRYKIIEKRQSVAFWCNPISGHATLYWYQQILGQGPKLLIQFQNNGVVDDSQLPKDRFSAERLKGVDSTLKIQPAKLEDSAVYLCASSLDLREAYEQYFGPGTRLTVT.

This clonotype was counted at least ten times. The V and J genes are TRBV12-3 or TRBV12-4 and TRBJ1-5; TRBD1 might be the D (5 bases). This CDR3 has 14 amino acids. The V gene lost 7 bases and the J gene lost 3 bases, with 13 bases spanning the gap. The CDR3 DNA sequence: TGTGCCAGCAATACAGGCGGTTTCAATCAGCCCCAGCATTTT. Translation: CASNTGGFNQPQHF.

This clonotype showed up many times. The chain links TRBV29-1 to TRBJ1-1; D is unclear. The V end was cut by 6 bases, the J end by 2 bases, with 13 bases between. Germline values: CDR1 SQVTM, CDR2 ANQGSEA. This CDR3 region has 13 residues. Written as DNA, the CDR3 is TGCAGCGTATCATACGGCCCCAACACTGAAGCTTTCTTT. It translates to CSVSYGPNTEAFF.

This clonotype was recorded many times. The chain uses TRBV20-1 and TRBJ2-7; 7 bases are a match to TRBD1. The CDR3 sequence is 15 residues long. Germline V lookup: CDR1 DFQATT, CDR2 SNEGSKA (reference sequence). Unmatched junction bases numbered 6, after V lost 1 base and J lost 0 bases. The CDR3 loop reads CSARAAQGTSYEQYF. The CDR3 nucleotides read TGCAGTGCTAGAGCCGCACAGGGGACCTCCTACGAGCAGTACTTC.

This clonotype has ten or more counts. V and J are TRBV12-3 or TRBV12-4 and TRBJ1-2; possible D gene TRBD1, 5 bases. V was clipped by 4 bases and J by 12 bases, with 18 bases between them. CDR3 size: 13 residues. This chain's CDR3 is CASSYGTDPIDTF. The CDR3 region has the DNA TGTGCCAGCAGTTACGGGACGGACCCAATCGACACCTTC.

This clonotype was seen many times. The CDR3 region is CASSLSRALIGQPQHF. Written as DNA, the CDR3 is TGTGCCAGCAGTTTAAGTAGAGCCCTGATCGGTCAGCCCCAGCATTTT. The genes are TRBV28 and TRBJ1-5; no definite D call. CDR1 is MDHEN and CDR2 is SYDVKM in the germline V gene. This CDR3 comprises 16 residues. V lost 2 bases and J lost 6, with 17 bases in between.